This T cell receptor (beta chain) was obtained from a study of PD-1 blockade in mismatch repair-deficient tumors. In this sample, this clone turned up a few times. Its antigen is not identified. CDR3 size: 13 residues. The V segment lost 2 bases and the J segment 7 bases; nucleotides outside the gene matches: 3. Germline CDR1 and CDR2: SGHDT and YYEEEE. Study conclusions and caveats: Tumor-resident clones, often undetectable pretreatment in blood, expanded then contracted after pembrolizumab.

The method was immunoSEQ multiplex PCR; TCRdb's version includes in-frame clones alone and lacks a portion of them. The sample shows more than 85,000 clones, 82% of them seen only once. All patients were mismatch repair deficient, assessed by either PCR or immunohistochemistry. The clonotype originates from an adult with mismatch repair-deficient cancer. The chain recombines TRBV5-6 with TRBJ1-2; 9 nucleotides align to TRBD1. This sample comprised peripheral blood, obtained roughly eight months after starting pembrolizumab. Written as DNA, the CDR3 is TGTGCCAGCAGCTTTCTACAGGGGGCTGGCTACACCTTC. Its protein product is CASSFLQGAGYTF.